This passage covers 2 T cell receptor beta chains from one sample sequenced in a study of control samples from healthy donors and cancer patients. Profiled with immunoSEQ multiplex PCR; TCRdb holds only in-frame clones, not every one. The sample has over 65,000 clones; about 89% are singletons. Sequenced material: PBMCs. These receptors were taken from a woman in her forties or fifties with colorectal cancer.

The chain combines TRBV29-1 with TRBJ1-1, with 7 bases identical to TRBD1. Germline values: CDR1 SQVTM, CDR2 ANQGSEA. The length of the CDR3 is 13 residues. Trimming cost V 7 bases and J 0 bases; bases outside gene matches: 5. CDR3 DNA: TGCAGCGCTGGGACAGCCATGAACACTGAAGCTTTCTTT. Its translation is CSAGTAMNTEAFF. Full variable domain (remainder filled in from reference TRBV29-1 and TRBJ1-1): SAVISQKPSRDICQRGTSLTIQCQVDSQVTMMFWYRQQPGQSLTLIATANQGSEATYESGFVIDKFPISRPNLTFSTLTVSNMSPEDSSIYLCSAGTAMNTEAFFGQGTRLTVV.

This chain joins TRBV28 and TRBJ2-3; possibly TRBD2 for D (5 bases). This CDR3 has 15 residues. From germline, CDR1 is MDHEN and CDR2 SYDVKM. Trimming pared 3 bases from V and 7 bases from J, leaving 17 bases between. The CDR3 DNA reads TGTGCCAGCAGTTTGAATCTAGCAGGAGGTCATACGCAGTATTTT. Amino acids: CASSLNLAGGHTQYF.